Below are 30 T cell receptor beta chains sequenced from a single sample in a study of blood T cell repertoires in COVID-19. The assay was immunoSEQ multiplex PCR, and TCRdb's table has in-frame clones only and misses some. The table shows approximately 41,000 clones, with roughly 87% occurring only once. Sequences were obtained from peripheral blood. These receptors were obtained from an elderly woman with active COVID-19.

The chain links TRBV28 to TRBJ2-3, with a tentative D call TRBD2 (5 bases). V was clipped by 7 bases and J by 0 bases, with 14 bases between them. The CDR3 spans 15 residues. Germline V gene lookup returns CDR1 MDHEN and CDR2 SYDVKM. CDR3 DNA: TGTGCCAGCACCGTCCTCGGGGAAAGCACAGATACGCAGTATTTT. This gives the protein CASTVLGESTDTQYF. Variable domain in full (rest from reference TRBV28 and TRBJ2-3): DVKVTQSSRYLVKRTGEKVFLECVQDMDHENMFWYRQDPGLGLRLIYFSYDVKMKEKGDIPEGYSVSREKKERFSLILESASTNQTSMYLCASTVLGESTDTQYFGPGTRLTVL.

The rearrangement joins TRBV5-1 to TRBJ2-7, with D possibly being TRBD2 (6 bases). The CDR3 length is 14 residues. Trimming took 4 bases from V and 0 from J, leaving 11 bases between them. Germline V gene sequence: CDR1 SGHRS, CDR2 YFSETQ. CDR3 bases: TGCGCCAGCAGCCTGGGGGGAGACTCCTACGAGCAGTACTTC. Amino acids: CASSLGGDSYEQYF.

Notes on this clone: One end of the junction varies from germline; a read error may be responsible. The chain joins TRBV4-1 to TRBJ2-1; 9 positions agree with TRBD2. Germline V gives CDR1 MGHRA, CDR2 YSYEKL. The CDR3 runs 16 residues. The CDR3 protein is CASSQSTSGSFNEQFF. In DNA form, the CDR3 reads TGCGCCAGCAGCCAAAGTACTAGCGGGTCCTTCAATGAGCAGTTCTTC.

This chain joins TRBV4-3 and TRBJ1-6; D unclear. CDR1 is LGHNA, CDR2 YSLEER, per germline. CDR3 length: 17 residues. Trimming stripped 1 base from V and 0 bases from J, with 10 bases between. CDR3 bases: TGCGCCAGCAGCCAAGCCCTCTGGAGCTCCTATAATTCACCCCTCCACTTT. This codes for CASSQALWSSYNSPLHF.

V and J are TRBV5-4 and TRBJ2-3, with 7 positions matching TRBD2. Germline V gene data show CDR1 as SGHNT and CDR2 as YYREEE (reference sequence). The CDR3 extends over 16 amino acids. The V segment lost 4 bases and the J segment 4 bases; nucleotides outside the gene matches: 12. The CDR3 loop reads CASSPKERGRSDTQYF. CDR3 coding DNA: TGTGCCAGCAGCCCCAAGGAGCGGGGCAGGTCAGATACGCAGTATTTT.

This chain uses TRBV6-5 with TRBJ1-2; D gene unclear. Germline V gene sequence: CDR1 MNHEY, CDR2 SVGAGI. Trimming removed 5 bases at V and 4 bases at J, with 14 bases between. This CDR3 has 14 residues. CDR3 amino acids: CASSQPGSLYGYTF. CDR3 DNA sequence: TGTGCCAGCAGTCAACCCGGGTCGCTCTATGGCTACACCTTC.

The chain recombines TRBV5-4 with TRBJ1-1; D is ambiguous. CDR1 and CDR2 from the germline V gene are SGHNT and YYREEE (reference sequence). This CDR3 has 13 residues. The V gene lost 0 bases and the J gene lost 6 bases, with 9 bases spanning the gap. The CDR3 protein is CASSLGGKAEAFF. The CDR3 DNA reads as TGTGCCAGCAGCTTGGGTGGCAAAGCTGAAGCTTTCTTT.

CDR3: CASSRSTGGPNEKLFF. The CDR3 nucleotides are TGCGCCAGCAGCCGGTCAACAGGGGGGCCTAATGAAAAACTGTTTTTT. The chain is built from TRBV4-3 and TRBJ1-4, with 8 bases aligning to TRBD1. Per germline, CDR1 LGHNA and CDR2 YSLEER. V lost 4 bases and J lost 3; bases outside the gene matches: 7. There are 16 residues in the CDR3.

J is TRBJ2-5 and V is TRBV5-4, with 8 bases that match TRBD2. CDR1 SGHNT and CDR2 YYREEE come from the germline V gene (reference sequence). The ends lost 0 bases at V and 3 bases at J; junction bases unmatched: 4. The CDR3 runs 15 residues. The CDR3 loop is CASSLGTSGKETQYF. CDR3 coding DNA: TGTGCCAGCAGCTTGGGTACTAGCGGCAAAGAGACCCAGTACTTC.

The J gene is TRBJ2-5, the V gene TRBV28; 11 positions agree with TRBD2. The CDR3 totals 14 residues. Losses at the gene ends were 10 bases for V and 4 bases for J; bases not matched to a gene: 8. CDR1 is MDHEN and CDR2 is SYDVKM in the germline V gene. CDR3 nucleotide sequence: TGTGCCACCAAACTCGGACTAGCGGGAGAGACCCAGTACTTC. Protein product: CATKLGLAGETQYF.

The chain joins TRBV3-1 (or the pseudogene TRBV3-2) to TRBJ1-2; D ambiguous. CDR1 and CDR2 (germline): LGHDT, YNNKEL (reference sequence). The ends were cut back, 2 bases at V and 4 bases at J, with 11 bases in the middle. This CDR3 has 14 amino acids. CDR3 sequence: CASSQPGGFYGYTF. In nucleotides, the CDR3 is TGTGCCAGCAGCCAACCGGGAGGGTTCTATGGCTACACCTTC.

The chain employs TRBV6-6 and TRBJ1-2, with 7 nucleotides matching TRBD1. This CDR3 contains 13 residues. Looked up from germline, CDR1 is MNHNY and CDR2 is SVGAGI (reference sequence). Trimming cost V 3 bases and J 6 bases; bases outside gene matches: 4. CDR3 in DNA: TGTGCCAGCAGTTATCGCCAGGGGGATGGCTACACCTTC. Translating gives CASSYRQGDGYTF.

The V gene is TRBV28, the J gene TRBJ2-7; tentative D call: TRBD1 (6 bases). With 7 bases removed from V and 1 base from J, the gap between germline ends came to 8 bases. This CDR3 region has 12 residues. Germline assignment: CDR1 MDHEN and CDR2 SYDVKM. Written as DNA, the CDR3 is TGTGCCAGCACAACAGGGTCCTACGAGCAGTACTTC. It translates to CASTTGSYEQYF. Using reference TRBV28 and TRBJ2-7 for the parts outside the CDR3, the full variable domain is DVKVTQSSRYLVKRTGEKVFLECVQDMDHENMFWYRQDPGLGLRLIYFSYDVKMKEKGDIPEGYSVSREKKERFSLILESASTNQTSMYLCASTTGSYEQYFGPGTRLTVT.

V is TRBV4-2 and J is TRBJ1-2; D gene unclear. The germline V gene encodes CDR1 LGHNA and CDR2 YNFKEQ. The V end lost 2 bases, the J end lost 5 bases, and 21 bases lay between the germline ends. The CDR3 consists of 17 residues. The CDR3 DNA reads TGTGCCAGCAGCCAACAATTGCAGGCCCATTCCAAATATGGCTACACCTTC. It translates to CASSQQLQAHSKYGYTF.

CDR3 loop: CASSFMAAINYEQYF. The CDR3 DNA follows: TGTGCCAGCAGCTTCATGGCCGCCATAAACTACGAGCAGTACTTC. This chain connects TRBV5-5 to TRBJ2-7, with D uncertain. Per the germline V gene, CDR1 is SGHKS and CDR2 is YYEKEE (reference sequence). This CDR3 comprises 15 residues. V lost 2 bases and J 3 bases, leaving 15 bases between the germline ends.

This clone was recorded only once. The genes are TRBV6-6 and TRBJ1-1; D gene uncertain. This CDR3 is 11 amino acids long. The germline V and J ends were trimmed by 7 bases and 6 bases, with 9 bases remaining between them. CDR1 is MNHNY, CDR2 SVGAGI, per germline (reference sequence). The CDR3 here is CASTKRAEAFF. The CDR3, as DNA: TGTGCCAGCACTAAGCGGGCTGAAGCTTTCTTT.

V gene TRBV5-6 combines with J gene TRBJ1-4; 9 bases match TRBD1. The CDR3 consists of 18 residues. V trimming: 4 bases; J trimming: 8 bases; junction bases outside the gene matches: 18. Per the germline V gene, CDR1 is SGHDT and CDR2 is YYEEEE. The CDR3 DNA is TGTGCCAGCAGCCAATCCCGGGGGACAGGGACCCGATACGAAAAACTGTTTTTT. Its translation is CASSQSRGTGTRYEKLFF.

The rearrangement uses TRBV19 and TRBJ1-4, with 7 bases fitting TRBD1. CDR1 is LNHDA, CDR2 SQIVND, per germline (reference sequence). The CDR3 has 14 amino acids. J was trimmed by 2 bases and V by 9 bases; bases with no gene match: 6. The chain's CDR3 is CASSPGGTNEKLFF. CDR3 coding DNA: TGTGCCAGCTCCCCAGGGGGGACTAATGAAAAACTGTTTTTT.

The chain employs TRBV28 and TRBJ2-5, with TRBD2 identical over 9 bases. CDR1 and CDR2 (germline): MDHEN, SYDVKM. The CDR3 totals 16 residues. V shed 1 base and J 7 bases; nucleotides not matched to a gene: 10. CDR3 amino acids: CASSLFLRGGHGTQYF. The CDR3 DNA reads as TGTGCCAGCAGTTTATTTCTGCGGGGGGGCCATGGGACCCAGTACTTC.

V is TRBV6-5 and J is TRBJ1-4, with D hard to call. CDR1 MNHEY and CDR2 SVGAGI come from the germline V gene. The ends were cut back, 4 bases at V and 6 bases at J, with 12 bases in the middle. The CDR3 runs 14 residues. CDR3: CASSFGEGHEKLFF. CDR3 DNA sequence: TGTGCCAGCAGTTTCGGGGAGGGTCATGAAAAACTGTTTTTT.

The gene calls are TRBV5-1 and TRBJ2-6; the D gene is possibly TRBD1 (5 bases). V dropped 4 bases and J dropped 0 bases, with 17 bases sitting between them. This CDR3 is built from 18 residues. From germline, CDR1 is SGHRS and CDR2 YFSETQ. The DNA for the CDR3 is TGCGCCAGCAGCACATCCCGACAGTCGAGCTCTGGGGCCAACGTCCTGACTTTC. Translating gives CASSTSRQSSSGANVLTF. Full variable domain (outside the CDR3, taken from reference TRBV5-1 and TRBJ2-6): KAGVTQTPRYLIKTRGQQVTLSCSPISGHRSVSWYQQTPGQGLQFLFEYFSETQRNKGNFPGRFSGRQFSNSRSEMNVSTLELGDSALYLCASSTSRQSSSGANVLTFGAGSRLTVL.

The chain carries TRBV28 and TRBJ1-2; perhaps TRBD1 as D (5 bases). CDR3 length: 13 residues. The V gene's germline CDR1 is MDHEN and CDR2 SYDVKM. With 2 bases removed from V and 8 bases from J, the gap between germline ends came to 12 bases. The CDR3 loop is CASSLEAGRGYTF. CDR3 nucleotide sequence: TGTGCCAGCAGTTTAGAGGCAGGGAGGGGCTACACCTTC.

This clone appeared a few times. The rearrangement uses TRBV18 and TRBJ1-6; D is undetermined. Between the trimmed V and J ends, which lost 1 base and 5 bases, there was a span of 9 bases. The CDR3 contains 15 residues. CDR1 and CDR2 (germline): KGHSH, LQKENI. CDR3 loop: CASSPLGGNNSPLHF. Written as DNA, the CDR3 is TGTGCCAGCTCACCACTCGGAGGGAATAATTCACCCCTCCACTTT.

This CDR3 is CASSVQRGGTSEQFF. CDR3 nucleotides: TGTGCCAGCAGCGTCCAGCGGGGGGGTACGAGTGAGCAGTTCTTC. The chain combines TRBV7-2 with TRBJ2-1; 10 bases line up with TRBD2. In germline, CDR1 is SGHTA, CDR2 FQGNSA. This CDR3 is 15 amino acids long. The J segment lost 9 bases and the V segment lost 5 bases, leaving 10 bases of the junction unmatched.

The chain links TRBV7-3 to TRBJ2-3; 7 bases line up with TRBD2. This CDR3 is built from 18 residues. The V gene end was trimmed by 1 base and the J gene end by 2 bases; junction bases not matched to a gene: 12. Per the germline V gene, CDR1 is SGHTA and CDR2 is FQGTGA. The CDR3 here is CASSLKALGAGFTDTQYF. CDR3 sequence (DNA): TGTGCCAGCAGCTTAAAGGCCCTGGGAGCGGGGTTCACAGATACGCAGTATTTT.

The chain carries TRBV3-1 (or the pseudogene TRBV3-2) and TRBJ2-1; 8 positions agree with TRBD2. The CDR3 spans 13 residues. Germline values: CDR1 LGHDT, CDR2 YNNKEL (reference sequence). J lost 4 bases, V lost 4 bases, and 0 bases had no gene match. The CDR3 sequence: CASSLAGYNEQFF. CDR3 bases: TGTGCCAGCAGCCTAGCGGGGTACAATGAGCAGTTCTTC.

V usage is TRBV18 and J usage is TRBJ1-2, with 8 bases identical to TRBD1. With 2 bases clipped from V and 5 bases from J, the junction kept 10 bases outside the gene matches. The CDR3 runs to 16 residues. Germline V lookup: CDR1 KGHSH, CDR2 LQKENI. This CDR3 reads CASSPSQGADRYGYTF. CDR3 DNA sequence: TGTGCCAGCTCACCAAGTCAGGGGGCAGATCGTTATGGCTACACCTTC.

The rearrangement links TRBV19 to TRBJ1-6; TRBD1 agrees at 12 bases. The V segment lost 9 bases and the J segment 10 bases; nucleotides outside the gene matches: 7. Germline V gene lookup returns CDR1 LNHDA and CDR2 SQIVND (reference sequence). CDR3 length equals 14 residues. CDR3 sequence: CASRGTGGLSPLHF. CDR3 nucleotides: TGTGCCAGCAGGGGGACAGGGGGCCTATCACCCCTCCACTTT.

The chain links TRBV7-8 to TRBJ2-1, with a possible D match to TRBD2 (6 bases). CDR3 size: 15 residues. The V gene lost 5 bases and the J gene lost 1 base, with 12 bases spanning the gap. Germline lookup yields CDR1 SGHVS and CDR2 FQNEAQ. The CDR3 DNA is TGTGCCAGCAGCCCCGCGGGGTTATCCTACAATGAGCAGTTCTTC. It encodes CASSPAGLSYNEQFF.

This chain links TRBV6-2 or TRBV6-3 with TRBJ1-1; tentative D call: TRBD1 (5 bases). V dropped 0 bases and J dropped 12 bases, with 17 bases sitting between them. The germline V gene has CDR1 MNHEY and CDR2 SVGEGT. CDR3 size: 14 residues. CDR3 protein: CASSYSLSGPETFF. The CDR3 DNA sequence: TGTGCCAGCAGTTACTCGTTGTCAGGGCCCGAGACTTTCTTT.